The 22 T cell receptor beta chains reported below all come from one sample, sequenced in a study of shared clonotypes between healthy human individuals. Clones were read by immunoSEQ multiplex PCR, and TCRdb kept only the in-frame ones, dropping some. The sample has 1,100,000 or so clones, around 78% seen once; the top ten hold under 0.65%. Specimen: memory CD4+ T cells from PBMCs. Subset in this sample: CD45RA-negative fraction. The receptors stem from a man younger than 35 in good health. Some clones in this sample may be carry-over from other donors' samples.

V gene TRBV7-6 combines with J gene TRBJ1-5, with D uncertain. This CDR3 region has 13 residues. Trimming left V 1 base short and J 7 bases short, with 8 bases between. Germline loops: CDR1 SGHVS, CDR2 FNYEAQ. The CDR3 spells CASSLGPKQPQHF. The CDR3 nucleotides read TGTGCCAGCAGCTTAGGGCCCAAACAGCCCCAGCATTTT.

The chain employs TRBV28 and TRBJ2-7; D gene ambiguous. The V end was cut by 6 bases, the J end by 3 bases, with 15 bases between. The germline gives CDR1 MDHEN, CDR2 SYDVKM. The CDR3 has 14 residues. Here the CDR3 DNA reads TGTGCCAGCAGCGCCTTGGGCCCTAGCTACGAGCAGTACTTC. Translation gives CASSALGPSYEQYF.

This CDR3 reads CASRDFSGNTIYF. As DNA, the CDR3 is TGTGCCAGCAGGGACTTCTCTGGAAACACCATATATTTT. The chain carries TRBV2 and TRBJ1-3, with D unresolved. V was clipped by 6 bases and J by 0 bases, with 6 bases between them. CDR3 length equals 13 residues. Germline CDR1 is SNHLY and CDR2 is FYNNEI.

This chain connects TRBV29-1 to TRBJ2-5; D may match TRBD1 or TRBD2 (5 bases each). The CDR3 totals 14 residues. V lost 6 bases and J lost 7, with 21 bases in between. Germline loops: CDR1 SQVTM, CDR2 ANQGSEA. The CDR3 sequence: CSVGVGPADGTQYF. CDR3 in DNA: TGCAGCGTGGGGGTGGGCCCGGCGGATGGGACCCAGTACTTC. Full variable domain (missing parts from reference TRBV29-1 and TRBJ2-5): SAVISQKPSRDICQRGTSLTIQCQVDSQVTMMFWYRQQPGQSLTLIATANQGSEATYESGFVIDKFPISRPNLTFSTLTVSNMSPEDSSIYLCSVGVGPADGTQYFGPGTRLLVL.

The chain couples TRBV19 to TRBJ1-5, with D unresolved. The CDR3 is 16 amino acids. The V end lost 5 bases, the J end lost 3 bases, and 17 bases lay between the germline ends. The V gene's germline CDR1 is LNHDA and CDR2 SQIVND (reference sequence). The CDR3 DNA follows: TGTGCCAGTAGTCCACGAGGGTACGCGAACAATCAGCCCCAGCATTTT. This gives the protein CASSPRGYANNQPQHF. Drawing the rest from reference TRBV19 and TRBJ1-5, the complete variable domain is DGGITQSPKYLFRKEGQNVTLSCEQNLNHDAMYWYRQDPGQGLRLIYYSQIVNDFQKGDIAEGYSVSREKKESFPLTVTSAQKNPTAFYLCASSPRGYANNQPQHFGDGTRLSIL.

The chain uses TRBV27 and TRBJ2-4, with 10 nucleotides matching TRBD2. The length of the CDR3 is 18 residues. The germline V gene encodes CDR1 MNHEY and CDR2 SMNVEV (reference sequence). Trimming at V came to 6 bases and at J to 5 bases, leaving 16 bases not matched to a gene. CDR3 DNA sequence: TGTGCCAGCAGAGGACTACTTAAAAAGCGGGAGGGACAAAACATTCAGTACTTC. It codes for CASRGLLKKREGQNIQYF.

This clone appeared a single time. This chain connects TRBV5-4 to TRBJ2-1; 9 positions match TRBD2. The germline V gene has CDR1 SGHNT and CDR2 YYREEE (reference sequence). The junction had 1 base not matched to a gene; V was cut back by 0 bases and J by 6 bases. The CDR3 has 14 amino acids. CDR3 sequence reads: CASSLVAGVNEQFF. The CDR3 DNA reads TGTGCCAGCAGCTTGGTAGCGGGAGTCAATGAGCAGTTCTTC.

This clone has only a few counts. This chain uses TRBV2 with TRBJ2-2, with 8 bases lining up with TRBD2. The germline V gene encodes CDR1 SNHLY and CDR2 FYNNEI. V trimming: 5 bases; J trimming: 7 bases; junction bases outside the gene matches: 9. The CDR3 covers 15 residues. The CDR3 sequence is CASSFLLAGNGELFF. DNA for the CDR3: TGTGCCAGCAGTTTCCTATTAGCGGGAAACGGGGAGCTGTTTTTT.

The chain employs TRBV29-1 and TRBJ2-5; D is unclear. This CDR3 comprises 13 residues. V was shortened by 6 bases and J by 3 bases, with 14 bases between the two germline ends. Germline CDR1 is SQVTM and CDR2 is ANQGSEA. The chain's CDR3 is CSVGWLIKETQYF. The CDR3 region has the DNA TGCAGCGTGGGGTGGTTAATCAAAGAGACCCAGTACTTC.

CDR3 bases: TGTGCCAGTAGTATCCAGGGAGGAGATGAAAAACTGTTTTTT. Protein product: CASSIQGGDEKLFF. The chain combines TRBV19 with TRBJ1-4; tentatively, D is TRBD1 (5 bases). The CDR3 extends over 14 amino acids. The germline CDR1 and CDR2 sequences are LNHDA and SQIVND (reference sequence). Trimming pared 3 bases from V and 6 bases from J, leaving 11 bases between.

This chain connects TRBV30 to TRBJ2-3; D gene unclear. CDR3 length: 13 amino acids. The germline V gene encodes CDR1 GTSNPN and CDR2 SVGIG (reference sequence). V lost 3 bases, J lost 11 bases, and 18 bases lay in between. The CDR3 loop is CAWSPSVLSRQYF. Here the CDR3 DNA reads TGTGCCTGGAGCCCAAGTGTACTATCACGGCAGTATTTT.

The chain links TRBV10-1 to TRBJ2-7; TRBD2 matches at 7 bases. CDR1 is WNHNN, CDR2 SYGVQD, per germline (reference sequence). Unmatched junction bases numbered 6, after V lost 2 bases and J lost 2 bases. The CDR3 sequence is 15 residues long. The CDR3 sequence: CASSEEGGPPYEQYF. CDR3 nucleotides: TGCGCCAGCAGTGAGGAGGGAGGGCCCCCCTACGAGCAGTACTTC.

This chain joins TRBV7-2 and TRBJ2-3; the D call may be TRBD1 or TRBD2 (5 bases each). Trimming pared 5 bases from V and 5 bases from J, leaving 20 bases between. This CDR3 has 16 residues. The germline V gene encodes CDR1 SGHTA and CDR2 FQGNSA. The chain's CDR3 is CASSPRGYGGGDTQYF. In DNA form, the CDR3 reads TGTGCCAGCAGCCCTAGGGGCTACGGAGGTGGAGATACGCAGTATTTT.

The chain joins TRBV7-9 to TRBJ2-2; no clear D gene. Trimming stripped 8 bases from V and 0 bases from J, with 7 bases between. CDR1 is SEHNR and CDR2 is FQNEAQ in the germline V gene (reference sequence). The CDR3 spans 13 residues. CDR3 protein: CASDRTNTGELFF. The CDR3 region has the DNA TGTGCCAGCGACCGCACGAACACCGGGGAGCTGTTTTTT.

V gene TRBV19 combines with J gene TRBJ1-2, with a weak D call TRBD1 (6 bases). The CDR3 has 12 amino acids. V was trimmed by 10 bases and J by 7 bases, leaving 16 bases between them. Germline CDR1 is LNHDA and CDR2 is SQIVND (reference sequence). The CDR3: CATRGQGFGYTF. The CDR3 region has the DNA TGTGCCACCCGGGGGCAGGGATTTGGCTACACCTTC. Full variable domain (missing parts from reference TRBV19 and TRBJ1-2): DGGITQSPKYLFRKEGQNVTLSCEQNLNHDAMYWYRQDPGQGLRLIYYSQIVNDFQKGDIAEGYSVSREKKESFPLTVTSAQKNPTAFYLCATRGQGFGYTFGSGTRLTVV.

The chain carries TRBV5-4 and TRBJ2-7; no clear D. The V gene lost 4 bases and the J gene lost 5 bases, with 19 bases spanning the gap. The germline V gene has CDR1 SGHNT and CDR2 YYREEE (reference sequence). This CDR3 spans 15 amino acids. DNA of the CDR3: TGTGCCAGCAGCACGGATAGTCCTCGGTCTGACGAGCAGTACTTC. The encoded protein is CASSTDSPRSDEQYF.

The chain combines TRBV29-1 with TRBJ2-3; 9 bases are a match to TRBD2. V lost 6 bases, J lost 6 bases, and 4 bases stayed unmatched. The germline CDR1 and CDR2 sequences are SQVTM and ANQGSEA. The CDR3 spans 12 residues. The CDR3 bases are TGCAGCGTCCCAAGCGGGGGGGATACGCAGTATTTT. Translation gives CSVPSGGDTQYF.

The CDR3, as DNA: TGTGCCATCAGTGAATATGAGGGAGGAGATGAGCAGTTCTTC. This gives the protein CAISEYEGGDEQFF. This chain uses TRBV10-3 with TRBJ2-1, with TRBD2 as a possible D gene (6 bases). V lost 3 bases and J 8 bases, leaving 14 bases between the germline ends. The CDR3 totals 14 residues. CDR1 ENHRY and CDR2 SYGVKD come from the germline V gene.

On this clone: This specimen includes other DNA sequences encoding the same CDR3. This chain joins TRBV25-1 and TRBJ2-7; D is unresolved. The CDR3 totals 11 residues. Germline CDR1 and CDR2: MGHDK and SYGVNS. V shed 8 bases and J shed 0 bases, with 5 bases lying between them. The CDR3 bases are TGTGCCAGCTCTAGCTCCTACGAGCAGTACTTC. It encodes CASSSSYEQYF.

The rearrangement uses TRBV28 and TRBJ2-3, with D perhaps TRBD1 (7 bases). The ends were cut back, 2 bases at V and 4 bases at J, with 16 bases in the middle. Looked up from germline, CDR1 is MDHEN and CDR2 is SYDVKM. The CDR3 sequence is 16 residues long. CDR3 loop: CASSLAGTAFSDTQYF. The CDR3 DNA is TGTGCCAGCAGTTTAGCGGGGACAGCTTTTTCAGATACGCAGTATTTT. The full variable domain, completed using reference TRBV28 and TRBJ2-3, is DVKVTQSSRYLVKRTGEKVFLECVQDMDHENMFWYRQDPGLGLRLIYFSYDVKMKEKGDIPEGYSVSREKKERFSLILESASTNQTSMYLCASSLAGTAFSDTQYFGPGTRLTVL.

The chain couples TRBV9 to TRBJ2-3, with 8 bases fitting TRBD2. The CDR3 is 15 residues long. V was pared by 3 bases and J by 1 base, with 4 bases of the junction left unmatched. CDR1 and CDR2 from the germline V gene are SGDLS and YYNGEE. The CDR3 loop is CASSGSGGGTDTQYF. The CDR3 DNA is TGTGCCAGCAGCGGGAGCGGGGGTGGCACAGATACGCAGTATTTT.

The genes are TRBV2 and TRBJ1-3; no firm D call. The CDR3 has 12 amino acids. Trimming left V 3 bases short and J 9 bases short, with 9 bases between. Looked up from germline, CDR1 is SNHLY and CDR2 is FYNNEI. The CDR3 sequence is CASSELPSTIYF. As DNA, the CDR3 is TGTGCCAGCAGTGAGTTACCCAGCACCATATATTTT.